This TCR beta chain derives from a study of CD8 T cells in ankylosing spondylitis. The study, taken as a whole, reports: Ankylosing spondylitis blood appeared to be characterized by a TCR beta motif of about 8 highly homologous variants. Some of these motif variants have turned up before, in reports on reactive arthritis synovial fluid and blood. CD8+ by phenotype, disease-linked clones were relatively rare in peripheral blood.

MiXCR was run by TCRdb on the 5' RACE reads, yielding one entry per CDR3 protein. The sample has 100,000 or so distinct CDR3 sequences, nearly 25% seen once; the top ten hold approximately 13%. In this sample, this clonotype is medium-sized. Its cognate antigen is unknown. CDR3 length: 14 residues. CDR1 is MNHEY, CDR2 SMNVEV, per germline (reference sequence). V dropped 5 bases and J dropped 8 bases, with 18 bases sitting between them. The TCR was taken from a male donor with ankylosing spondylitis. Sequencing used synovial fluid, either unsorted or a sorted T cell fraction (not recorded which). This rearrangement joins TRBV27 to TRBJ1-2; D is ambiguous. The CDR3 region has the DNA TGTGCCAGCAGTGCTTACCGGGCCCTGGGGGGCTACACCTTC. Translating it yields CASSAYRALGGYTF.